One sample yielded the 23 T cell receptor beta chains listed below, sequenced in a study of cytomegalovirus exposure and HLA in healthy donors. The study ran its PCR with 60 Vbeta and 13 Jbeta primers. The table came from immunoSEQ multiplex PCR; TCRdb's copy has only in-frame clones and leaves some out. The repertoire has roughly 120,000 clones, about 80% of them found once; the top ten carry 2.5% to 3.5%. Sequences were obtained from PBMCs. The receptors here all came from a woman between 40 and 50 years old in good health and CMV-seropositive.

In its sample, this clone was seen once. This chain's CDR3 is CASSLGGDLNTEAFF. The DNA for the CDR3 is TGTGCCAGCAGCTTGGGGGGAGACCTGAACACTGAAGCTTTCTTT. The V call is TRBV5-4, the J call TRBJ1-1; D not certain. The CDR3 consists of 15 residues. Germline V lookup: CDR1 SGHNT, CDR2 YYREEE (reference sequence). Trimming stripped 0 bases from V and 0 bases from J, with 9 bases between.

J is TRBJ1-1 and V is TRBV18; no clear D gene. CDR1 is KGHSH, CDR2 LQKENI, per germline. CDR3 length: 14 amino acids. The V and J ends lost 3 bases and 4 bases respectively, with 12 bases between them. DNA for the CDR3: TGTGCCAGCTCACCGGAGCGAGAGGGCACTGAAGCTTTCTTT. It specifies CASSPEREGTEAFF.

The V and J genes are TRBV5-1 and TRBJ1-2, with TRBD1 identical over 10 bases. The V gene end was trimmed by 0 bases and the J gene end by 5 bases; junction bases not matched to a gene: 7. This CDR3 comprises 16 residues. Germline V gene data show CDR1 as SGHRS and CDR2 as YFSETQ. The chain's CDR3 is CASSLEGTGVVYGYTF. CDR3 in DNA: TGCGCCAGCAGCTTGGAGGGGACAGGGGTAGTTTATGGCTACACCTTC.

This rearrangement joins TRBV15 to TRBJ2-1; TRBD2 might be the D (5 bases). The CDR3 covers 17 residues. Trimming shortened V by 1 base and J by 5 bases, and 18 bases separated the two germline ends. Germline CDR1 LNHNV, CDR2 YYDKDF (reference sequence). The CDR3 is CATSRVRGSLGDNEQFF. The CDR3, as DNA: TGTGCCACCAGCAGAGTGAGAGGGAGCCTTGGGGACAATGAGCAGTTCTTC.

Of note for this clone: At one end the junction does not follow the germline gene, possibly because of a read error. The chain combines TRBV7-7 with TRBJ2-1, with TRBD2 matching 10 bases. CDR3 size: 15 residues. From germline, CDR1 is SSHAT and CDR2 FNYEAQ (reference sequence). CDR3 protein: CASSPGVAGGNEQFF. The CDR3 DNA sequence: TGTGCTAGCAGCCCCGGGGTAGCGGGAGGCAATGAGCAGTTCTTC.

The chain has TRBV4-1 and TRBJ2-1; 11 positions match TRBD2. Per the germline V gene, CDR1 is MGHRA and CDR2 is YSYEKL. This CDR3 comprises 17 residues. V was clipped by 0 bases and J by 4 bases; unmatched bases: 5. The CDR3 DNA follows: TGCGCCAGCAGCCAAGAACCCATAGCGGGAGGGTACAATGAGCAGTTCTTC. It codes for CASSQEPIAGGYNEQFF.

In its sample, this clone was seen a few times. The chain has TRBV6-1 and TRBJ1-4; D unclear. Germline CDR1 and CDR2: MNHNS and SASEGT. This CDR3 spans 14 amino acids. V lost 1 base and J 7 bases, leaving 10 bases between the germline ends. The CDR3 here is CASSEGGLGEKLFF. In nucleotides, the CDR3 is TGTGCCAGCAGTGAAGGAGGGCTCGGTGAAAAACTGTTTTTT.

In this sample, this clone turned up a few times. The chain is built from TRBV5-4 and TRBJ1-2, with a possible D match to TRBD1 (6 bases). Germline assignment: CDR1 SGHNT and CDR2 YYREEE (reference sequence). CDR3 length: 14 amino acids. Trimming stripped 1 base from V and 4 bases from J, with 11 bases between. The CDR3 nucleotides are TGTGCCAGCAGCTTGACAGGGCTTACCTATGGCTACACCTTC. Translated, it gives CASSLTGLTYGYTF.

The chain has TRBV25-1 and TRBJ1-2; possible D gene TRBD1, 6 bases. The CDR3 loop spans 14 amino acids. Germline values: CDR1 MGHDK, CDR2 SYGVNS. Trimming removed 6 bases from V and 3 bases from J, with 14 bases in between. The CDR3 protein is CASSPFGGDYGYTF. The DNA for the CDR3 is TGTGCCAGCAGCCCGTTTGGGGGCGACTATGGCTACACCTTC.

V gene TRBV2 combines with J gene TRBJ2-7, with D possibly being TRBD2 (5 bases). V was clipped by 7 bases and J by 0 bases, with 10 bases between them. CDR3 length: 13 amino acids. Per the germline V gene, CDR1 is SNHLY and CDR2 is FYNNEI. CDR3: CASKRERSYEQYF. The CDR3 DNA reads as TGTGCCAGCAAGAGGGAACGCTCCTACGAGCAGTACTTC.

The V call is TRBV27, the J call TRBJ2-7; a weak D match, TRBD2 (7 bases). Germline V gives CDR1 MNHEY, CDR2 SMNVEV (reference sequence). This CDR3 comprises 15 residues. V was clipped by 5 bases and J by 2 bases, with 16 bases between them. The CDR3 nucleotides are TGTGCCAGCAGTGTTAGGGGGGGTCAGCCCTACGAGCAGTACTTC. It translates to CASSVRGGQPYEQYF.

The CDR3 loop is CASSDGILETQYF. CDR3 in DNA: TGTGCCAGCTCAGACGGGATACTGGAGACCCAGTACTTC. This chain joins TRBV18 and TRBJ2-5, with D possibly TRBD2 on 5 matching bases. V was trimmed by 5 bases and J by 5 bases, leaving 12 bases between them. CDR3 size: 13 residues. Germline assignment: CDR1 KGHSH and CDR2 LQKENI.

This rearrangement joins TRBV6-5 to TRBJ2-7; 12 positions match TRBD1. The V segment lost 6 bases and the J segment 5 bases; nucleotides outside the gene matches: 5. CDR3 length: 14 residues. CDR1 and CDR2 (germline): MNHEY, SVGAGI. The CDR3 here is CASRRDRGRNEQYF. DNA of the CDR3: TGTGCCAGCAGACGGGACAGGGGGCGGAACGAGCAGTACTTC.

The CDR3 DNA follows: TGCGCCAGCAGCTTAACGGGACAGGACACCGGGGAGCTGTTTTTT. It is translated as CASSLTGQDTGELFF. The chain employs TRBV5-1 and TRBJ2-2; 8 bases align to TRBD1. The CDR3 runs 15 residues. Per germline, CDR1 SGHRS and CDR2 YFSETQ. V lost 2 bases to trimming and J lost 3 bases; unmatched junction nucleotides: 3.

This chain uses TRBV5-1 with TRBJ2-7; D is undetermined. CDR1 is SGHRS and CDR2 is YFSETQ in the germline V gene. V lost 6 bases, J lost 4 bases, and 5 bases lay in between. The CDR3 runs 10 residues. The CDR3 DNA sequence: TGCGCCAGCACCCCTTACGAGCAGTACTTC. This sequence encodes CASTPYEQYF.

The V call is TRBV11-2, the J call TRBJ1-2; 10 nucleotides match TRBD1. From germline, CDR1 is SGHAT and CDR2 FQNNGV. CDR3 length equals 14 residues. With V trimmed by 1 base and J by 7 bases, 3 bases remained unmatched. The CDR3 spells CASSLGTGGVGYTF. For the CDR3, the DNA is TGTGCCAGCAGCTTAGGGACAGGGGGTGTTGGCTACACCTTC.

The chain couples TRBV18 to TRBJ2-1; 7 positions match TRBD1. The CDR3 contains 14 residues. The ends lost 3 bases at V and 8 bases at J; junction bases unmatched: 7. Germline values: CDR1 KGHSH, CDR2 LQKENI. The CDR3 region is CASSPADRDYEQFF. Here the CDR3 DNA reads TGTGCCAGCTCACCGGCCGACAGGGATTATGAGCAGTTCTTC.

The CDR3 loop is CASSEGETQYF. As DNA, the CDR3 is TGTGCCAGCAGCGAGGGGGAGACCCAGTACTTC. The chain has TRBV9 and TRBJ2-5; weak D call: TRBD1 (5 bases). The CDR3 sequence is 11 residues long. Germline values: CDR1 SGDLS, CDR2 YYNGEE. Trimming took off 3 bases at V and 5 bases at J, with 5 bases between the two ends.

The V gene is TRBV6-1, the J gene TRBJ2-3; 11 bases match TRBD2. Germline V CDR1 and CDR2: MNHNS, SASEGT. The V segment lost 6 bases and the J segment 2 bases; nucleotides outside the gene matches: 4. The CDR3 has 15 residues. DNA of the CDR3: TGTGCCAGCAGCCTAGCGGGAGGAGACACAGATACGCAGTATTTT. It translates to CASSLAGGDTDTQYF.

V usage is TRBV5-1 and J usage is TRBJ2-5; 10 bases line up with TRBD2. The DNA end lines up better with TRBJ2-7; the J call may be wrong. CDR1 SGHRS and CDR2 YFSETQ come from the germline V gene. The CDR3 contains 13 residues. The CDR3: CASSASGRDEQYF. The CDR3 nucleotides read TGCGCCAGCAGCGCTAGCGGGAGAGACGAGCAGTACTTC.

This chain uses TRBV30 with TRBJ2-7; tentatively, D is TRBD2 (6 bases). In germline, CDR1 is GTSNPN, CDR2 SVGIG (reference sequence). The CDR3 loop spans 15 amino acids. The V and J ends lost 0 bases and 2 bases respectively, with 14 bases between them. CDR3 sequence: CAWSVSRLGTYEQYF. For the CDR3, the DNA is TGTGCCTGGAGTGTAAGTAGACTAGGCACCTACGAGCAGTACTTC.

This chain links TRBV19 with TRBJ2-7; no clear D gene. The CDR3 sequence is 13 residues long. Trimming removed 3 bases from V and 6 bases from J, with 12 bases in between. The germline gives CDR1 LNHDA, CDR2 SQIVND (reference sequence). The CDR3 DNA follows: TGTGCCAGTAGTATCGGAGCAATGGGCGAGCAGTACTTC. It encodes CASSIGAMGEQYF.

V usage is TRBV7-9 and J usage is TRBJ2-6, with D possibly matching TRBD1 (5 bases). Germline CDR1 is SEHNR and CDR2 is FQNEAQ (reference sequence). With 1 base removed from V and 0 bases from J, the gap between germline ends came to 10 bases. The CDR3 runs to 17 residues. This CDR3 is CASSLGTQNSGANVLTF. The CDR3 DNA is TGTGCCAGCAGCTTAGGGACACAGAACTCTGGGGCCAACGTCCTGACTTTC.